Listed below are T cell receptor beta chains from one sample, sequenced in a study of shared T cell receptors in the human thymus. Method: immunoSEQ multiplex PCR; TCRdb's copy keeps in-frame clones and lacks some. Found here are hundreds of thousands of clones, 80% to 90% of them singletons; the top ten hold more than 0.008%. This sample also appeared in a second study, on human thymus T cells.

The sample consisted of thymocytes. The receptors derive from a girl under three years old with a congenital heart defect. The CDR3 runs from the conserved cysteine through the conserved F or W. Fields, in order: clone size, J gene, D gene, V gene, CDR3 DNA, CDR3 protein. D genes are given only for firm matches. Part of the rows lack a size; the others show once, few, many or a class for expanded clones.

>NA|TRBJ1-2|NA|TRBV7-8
TGTGCCACCGACGACAGAAACTATGGCTACACCTTC
CATDDRNYGYTF
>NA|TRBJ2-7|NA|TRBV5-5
TGTGCCAGCAGCTCAAACCCCGGGACACTAACCTACGAGCAGTACTTC
CASSSNPGTLTYEQYF
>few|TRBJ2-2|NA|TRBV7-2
TGTGCCAGCAGCTTAATAGGGGCGAGCACCGGGGAGCTGTTTTTT
CASSLIGASTGELFF
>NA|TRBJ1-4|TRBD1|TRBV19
TGTGCCAGTACTTGGACAGGGGGGAGTAATGAAAAACTGTTTTTT
CASTWTGGSNEKLFF
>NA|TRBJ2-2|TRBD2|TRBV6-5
TGTGCCAGCAGTTACTTGGCGGGGGGGACCGGGGAGCTGTTTTTT
CASSYLAGGTGELFF
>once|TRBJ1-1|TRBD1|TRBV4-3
TGCGCCAGCAGCCAAGAACCAGGGGGCCCTTTCTTT
CASSQEPGGPFF
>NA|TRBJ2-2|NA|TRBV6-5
TGTGCCAGCAGCCGTAGCGACACCGGGGAGCTGTTTTTT
CASSRSDTGELFF
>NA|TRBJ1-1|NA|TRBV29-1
TGCAGCGTTGAAGATAAGGGGTCGGGTAAAACTGAAGCTTTCTTT
CSVEDKGSGKTEAFF
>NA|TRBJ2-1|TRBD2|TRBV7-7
TGTGCCAGCAGCTTAGAGTTGGAGGGACTAGCGGGTTTTAGCTCCTACAATGAGCAGTTCTTC
CASSLELEGLAGFSSYNEQFF
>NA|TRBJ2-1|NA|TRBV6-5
TGTGCCAGCAGTTCCCCGGGGGGTGGGACATACAATGAGCAGTTCTTC
CASSSPGGGTYNEQFF
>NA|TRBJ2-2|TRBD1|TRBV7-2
TGTGCCAGCAGCTCTCTGACAGGGTTGAGCACCGGGGAGCTGTTTTTT
CASSSLTGLSTGELFF
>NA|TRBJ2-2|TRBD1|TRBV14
TGTGCCAGCAGTCTCAGGGACAGGGGCAAACCTTCGAACACCGGGGAGCTGTTTTTT
CASSLRDRGKPSNTGELFF
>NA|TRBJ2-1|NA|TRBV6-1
TGTGCCACCCGGCGGGGCAGGTCCTACAATGAGCAGTTCTTC
CATRRGRSYNEQFF
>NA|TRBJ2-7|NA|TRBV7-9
TGTGCCAGCAGCTTAGGTCGCGGCAGGGTAGCCGAGCAGTACTTC
CASSLGRGRVAEQYF
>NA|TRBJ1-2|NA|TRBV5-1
TGCGCCAGCAGCTTGGCTGGGGCAGGGTCGGAAAGGGATGGCTACACCTTC
CASSLAGAGSERDGYTF
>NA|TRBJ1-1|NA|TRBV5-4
TGTGCCAGCCTCCCTAGACCATGGGCTGAAGCTTTCTTT
CASLPRPWAEAFF
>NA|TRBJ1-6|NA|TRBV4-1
TGCGCCAGCTCCGAAGACAAGGATTCACCCCTCCACTTT
CASSEDKDSPLHF
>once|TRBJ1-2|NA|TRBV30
TGTGCCTGGACCCCTCTCGGGCAGGGAGGGAACTATGGCTACACCTTC
CAWTPLGQGGNYGYTF
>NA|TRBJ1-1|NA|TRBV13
TGTGCCAGCAGCAACCTCAGTCGGGGGTTGAACACTGAAGCTTTCTTT
CASSNLSRGLNTEAFF
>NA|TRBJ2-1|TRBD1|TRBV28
TGTGCCAGCAGTTCCGCCGGGACAGGGTACATTGAGCAGTTCTTC
CASSSAGTGYIEQFF
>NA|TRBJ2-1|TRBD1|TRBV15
TGTGCCACAACCCAGGACAGGGAAAACCTAAAAGGAAAACCCAATGAGCAGTTCTTC
CATTQDRENLKGKPNEQFF
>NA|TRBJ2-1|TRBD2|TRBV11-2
TGTGCCAGCAGCAGAAGAGGGACTAGCGGGGGGCCCGTTAATGAGCAGTTCTTC
CASSRRGTSGGPVNEQFF
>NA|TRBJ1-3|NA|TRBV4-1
TGCGCCAGCAGCCAAGTTGTCGGGAACACCATATATTTT
CASSQVVGNTIYF
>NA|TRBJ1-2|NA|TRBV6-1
TGTGCCAGCAGCCCCGGGACTAACTATGGCTACACCTTC
CASSPGTNYGYTF
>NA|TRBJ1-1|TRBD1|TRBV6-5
TGTGCCAGCAGTATACAGGGGGCATCTGAAGCTTTCTTT
CASSIQGASEAFF
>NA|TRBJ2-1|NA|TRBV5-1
TGCGCCAGCAGCTTCGATCCGAGGGAGCAGTTCTTC
CASSFDPREQFF
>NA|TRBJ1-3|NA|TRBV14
TGTGCCAGCAGCCGGAGGGGAAACACCATATATTTT
CASSRRGNTIYF
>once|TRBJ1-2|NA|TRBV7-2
TGTGCCAGCAGCTTAGCCAGTGGGGGGGTGAAGGGCTACACCTTC
CASSLASGGVKGYTF
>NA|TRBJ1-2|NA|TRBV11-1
TGTGCCAGCAGCCTGGACAGATCCTATGGCTACACCTTC
CASSLDRSYGYTF
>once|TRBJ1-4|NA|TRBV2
TGTGCCAGCATTACGGCTCAGGTAGAATCGGGGCTGTTTTTT
CASITAQVESGLFF
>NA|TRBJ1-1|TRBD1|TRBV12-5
TGTGCTAGTGGTCCAAGGGGGCGCGACACTGAAGCTTTCTTT
CASGPRGRDTEAFF
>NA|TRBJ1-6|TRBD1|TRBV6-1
TGTGCCAGCAGGGGGGACAGGGTGAATTCACCCCTCCACTTT
CASRGDRVNSPLHF
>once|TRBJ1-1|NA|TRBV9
TGTGCCAGCAGCCCCAGGGGCGTAGTGAACACTGAAGCTTTCTTT
CASSPRGVVNTEAFF
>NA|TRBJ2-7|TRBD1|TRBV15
TGTGCCACCAGCAGACTAGGACAGGGCCAAAGCTCCTACGAGCAGTACTTC
CATSRLGQGQSSYEQYF
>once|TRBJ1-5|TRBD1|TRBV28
TGTGCCAGCAGGACTAAAGACCCGGACAGGGGGGATAATCAGCCCCAGCATTTT
CASRTKDPDRGDNQPQHF
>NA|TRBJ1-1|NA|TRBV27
TGTGCCGCGGGTCATGCTGAAGCTTTCTTT
CAAGHAEAFF
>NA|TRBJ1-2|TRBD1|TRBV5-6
TGTGCCAGCAGCTTGTTCGGGACAGGGGGTCCAGAATATGGCTACACCTTC
CASSLFGTGGPEYGYTF
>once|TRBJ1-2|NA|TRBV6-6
TGTGCCAGCACGGACAACATACAGGTCCCTAACTATGGCTACACCTTC
CASTDNIQVPNYGYTF
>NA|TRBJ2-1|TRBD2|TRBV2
TGTGCCACCCCCTCCAGGAGCGGGGTGTACAATGAGCAGTTCTTC
CATPSRSGVYNEQFF